These T cell receptor beta chains were read from a single sample in a study of T cell responses to AZD1222 COVID-19 vaccine. Generated by immunoSEQ multiplex PCR, the TCRdb table keeps only in-frame clones and is missing some. The sample contains 150,000 to 200,000 clones, roughly nine tenths of which appear only once. This sample comprised peripheral blood, obtained 28 days after the second AZD1222 dose. Every receptor here comes from an adult who received the AZD1222 COVID-19 vaccine. The CDR3 runs from the conserved cysteine through the conserved F or W. A D gene is named only where the DNA matches it firmly. Some rows mark clone size as missing; the rest say once, few, many or name a class of expanded clone.

J	length	D	V	size	DNA	CDR3
TRBJ2-4	12	.	TRBV2	.	TGTGCCAGCATGCTGACTAGTATGGTTCAGTACTTC	CASMLTSMVQYF
TRBJ1-5	14	.	TRBV27	.	TGTGCCAGCAGTCCGCAGGGCTTCAATCAGCCCCAGCATTTT	CASSPQGFNQPQHF
TRBJ1-2	15	TRBD1	TRBV13	.	TGTGCCAGCAGCTTAGAGGACAGGCCGAACTATGGCTACACCTTC	CASSLEDRPNYGYTF
TRBJ1-2	15	.	TRBV7-9	.	TGTGCCAGCAGCGCCGGCGAGTGGACTTACTATGGCTACACCTTC	CASSAGEWTYYGYTF
TRBJ1-5	13	.	TRBV3-1/TRBV3-2	.	TGTGCCAGCGGGGACGGGAGCAATCAGCCCCAGCATTTT	CASGDGSNQPQHF
TRBJ2-1	14	TRBD1	TRBV6-1	.	TGTGCCAGCAGTGAGGGACAGGGAACGAATGAGCAGTTCTTC	CASSEGQGTNEQFF
TRBJ1-5	16	.	TRBV4-1	.	TGCGCCAGCAGCCAAGGACCGACAGTTTTCAATCAGCCCCAGCATTTT	CASSQGPTVFNQPQHF
TRBJ1-3	14	.	TRBV9	.	TGTGCCAGCAGCGTAGAGGGCTCTGGAAACACCATATATTTT	CASSVEGSGNTIYF
TRBJ1-2	11	.	TRBV2	.	TGTGCCAGCAGTGGCTGGACTGGCTACACCTTC	CASSGWTGYTF
TRBJ2-1	16	TRBD1	TRBV11-2	.	TGTGCCAGCAGCTCAATTTCCGGGACAGGGGGGCATGAGCAGTTCTTC	CASSSISGTGGHEQFF
TRBJ2-7	14	TRBD2	TRBV10-2	large	TGCGCCAGCGCTAGCGGGGAAAGCCAGTACGAGCAGTACTTC	CASASGESQYEQYF
TRBJ1-4	14	.	TRBV5-1	.	TGCGCCAGCAGCTTGTGGACAACTAATGAAAAACTGTTTTTT	CASSLWTTNEKLFF
TRBJ1-3	14	TRBD1	TRBV4-2	.	TGTGCCAGCAGCCAAGAGGACAGGGTGAACACCATATATTTT	CASSQEDRVNTIYF
TRBJ1-5	13	.	TRBV28	few	TGTGCCAGCAGTTTGGGCAGCCCCCAGCCCCAGCATTTT	CASSLGSPQPQHF
TRBJ1-1	16	.	TRBV13	.	TGTGCCAGCAGCTTAGTAGGCCAGTTAAGAAGTACTGAAGCTTTCTTT	CASSLVGQLRSTEAFF
TRBJ1-1	14	TRBD1	TRBV5-6	.	TGTGCCAGCAGCTTGGGGACAGGCAACACTGAAGCTTTCTTT	CASSLGTGNTEAFF
TRBJ2-4	16	.	TRBV21-1	few	TGTGCCAGCACTCGACCGCGGCGGGCCGCCAAAAACATTCAGTACTTC	CASTRPRRAAKNIQYF
TRBJ1-4	15	TRBD1	TRBV19	.	TGTGCCAGTAAACAGACAGGGGGCGCGAGTGAAAAACTGTTTTTT	CASKQTGGASEKLFF
TRBJ1-1	13	.	TRBV11-3	.	TGTGCCAGCAGCTTAGAAACCGGGACAGAAGCTTTCTTT	CASSLETGTEAFF
TRBJ1-5	16	TRBD1	TRBV7-9	.	TGTGCCAGCAGCCGTAGGACAGGGGATATGTATCAGCCCCAGCATTTT	CASSRRTGDMYQPQHF
TRBJ2-7	13	.	TRBV18	.	TGTGCCAGCTCACCGGGAGAGAGGAGGGAGCAGTACTTC	CASSPGERREQYF
TRBJ2-3	15	TRBD2	TRBV19	.	TGTGCCAGTAGTATCACTAGCGGGGGGGCAGATACGCAGTATTTT	CASSITSGGADTQYF
TRBJ2-7	12	.	TRBV3-1/TRBV3-2	.	TGTGCCAGCAGCCAAGATATATACGAGCAGTACTTC	CASSQDIYEQYF
TRBJ2-5	14	.	TRBV6-5	.	TGTGCCAGCAGCAAGGGACACCTCCAAGAGACCCAGTACTTC	CASSKGHLQETQYF
TRBJ1-2	14	.	TRBV27	.	TGTGCCAGCAGTTGGAACAGGGTGGGGTATGGCTACACCTTC	CASSWNRVGYGYTF
TRBJ2-5	15	.	TRBV2	.	TGTGCCAGCAGTGAGGGGGGTTGGTACCAAGAGACCCAGTACTTC	CASSEGGWYQETQYF
TRBJ2-7	15	.	TRBV27	.	TGTGCCAGCAGTCTAACAGGGAACCCCTCCTACGAGCAGTACTTC	CASSLTGNPSYEQYF
TRBJ1-2	14	.	TRBV6-5	.	TGTGCCAGCAACCGGGGGCTTCCCAACTATGGCTACACCTTC	CASNRGLPNYGYTF
TRBJ1-1	13	.	TRBV7-2	.	TGTGCCAGCAGCTCTCAGGAGGTGACTGAAGCTTTCTTT	CASSSQEVTEAFF
TRBJ2-2	16	TRBD1	TRBV13	.	TGTGCCAGCAGCTCCGGACAGGGGGCAGCCGCCGGGGAGCTGTTTTTT	CASSSGQGAAAGELFF
TRBJ2-3	14	TRBD2	TRBV7-2	.	TGTGCCAGCAGCTCTAGCGGGGGCACAGATACGCAGTATTTT	CASSSSGGTDTQYF
TRBJ1-3	15	.	TRBV18	.	TGTGCCAGCTCACCGGTCAAGAGCTCTGGAAACACCATATATTTT	CASSPVKSSGNTIYF
TRBJ1-2	15	.	TRBV9	.	TGTGCCAGCAGCCTGGGGGAGGGAGGGAATTATGGCTACACCTTC	CASSLGEGGNYGYTF
TRBJ2-1	17	.	TRBV5-1	.	TGCGCCAGCAGCCCAGGGGATGGGGGGCCACTTTACAATGAGCAGTTCTTC	CASSPGDGGPLYNEQFF
TRBJ1-3	15	.	TRBV10-2	once	TGCGCCAGCCATGCGCCTGGTATCTCTGGAAACACCATATATTTT	CASHAPGISGNTIYF
TRBJ1-2	16	.	TRBV4-2	.	TGTGCCAGCAGCCAAGACAGGGATCTCCTTAACTATGGCTACACCTTC	CASSQDRDLLNYGYTF
TRBJ1-2	16	.	TRBV19	.	TGTGCCAGTAGTCCCCCGGGACGATCCTCTAACTATGGCTACACCTTC	CASSPPGRSSNYGYTF
TRBJ2-7	11	.	TRBV5-1	.	TGCGCCAGCAGCTTGGGGTACGAGCAGTACTTC	CASSLGYEQYF
TRBJ1-1	14	TRBD1	TRBV18	.	TGTGCCAGCTTGAGAGACAGGGAGGCCACTGAAGCTTTCTTT	CASLRDREATEAFF
TRBJ2-3	14	.	TRBV10-3	.	TGTGCCACCTCGACAGGAACGAGCACAGATACGCAGTATTTT	CATSTGTSTDTQYF
TRBJ2-5	14	.	TRBV27	.	TGTGCCAGCAGTCTACGGGCCGACCAAGAGACCCAGTACTTC	CASSLRADQETQYF
TRBJ2-3	11	.	TRBV2	.	TGTGCCAGCAGTGCGCTCTATACGCAGTATTTT	CASSALYTQYF
TRBJ2-3	15	TRBD1	TRBV13	.	TGTGCCAGCAGCCCCCGGCAGGGGGCCACAGATACGCAGTATTTT	CASSPRQGATDTQYF
TRBJ2-3	17	TRBD1	TRBV19	.	TGTGCCAGTAGTATGTCACACGCCAGGGGGCTGTGGGATACGCAGTATTTT	CASSMSHARGLWDTQYF
TRBJ2-3	13	.	TRBV27	.	TGTGCCAGCAGTTTTACCCCCACAGATACGCAGTATTTT	CASSFTPTDTQYF
TRBJ1-1	15	.	TRBV5-4	.	TGTGCCAGCAGCGCCAGGGACCTCAGACGGACTGAAGCTTTCTTT	CASSARDLRRTEAFF
TRBJ1-3	16	.	TRBV18	.	TGTGCCAGCTCGCCTATAACAGGGCACTCTGGAAACACCATATATTTT	CASSPITGHSGNTIYF
TRBJ1-2	14	.	TRBV7-8	.	TGTGCCAGCAGCTTAGCGGCAGGACCCTATGGCTACACCTTC	CASSLAAGPYGYTF
TRBJ1-1	12	.	TRBV10-1	.	TGCGCCAGCAGTGAGGGGGGGACTGAAGCTTTCTTT	CASSEGGTEAFF
TRBJ2-3	16	TRBD2	TRBV7-8	few	TGTGCCAGCAGCTTAAAAATAAGGCGGGGGGCAGATACGCAGTATTTT	CASSLKIRRGADTQYF
TRBJ1-1	15	TRBD1	TRBV27	.	TGTGCCAGCAGTTTAATTGGGACAGGGAACACTGAAGCTTTCTTT	CASSLIGTGNTEAFF
TRBJ1-6	14	.	TRBV3-1/TRBV3-2	.	TGTGCCAGCAGCCAAGGTCTCAGGGATTCACCCCTCCACTTT	CASSQGLRDSPLHF
TRBJ1-4	14	.	TRBV9	.	TGTGCCAGCAGCGTAGGAGGAGAAGGAGAAAAACTGTTTTTT	CASSVGGEGEKLFF
TRBJ2-7	15	TRBD1	TRBV2	.	TGTGCCTCCTCGCTACAGGGGTATATCGCCTACGAGCAGTACTTC	CASSLQGYIAYEQYF
TRBJ2-7	11	.	TRBV6-2/TRBV6-3	once	TGTGCCAGCAGCCCAGAGCGCGAGCAGTACTTC	CASSPEREQYF